The 22 T cell receptor beta chains presented below share a single source sample, sequenced in a study of blood T cell repertoires in COVID-19. Produced via immunoSEQ multiplex PCR; TCRdb's table is partial and in-frame only. The sample carries approximately 200,000 clones, approximately 90% recorded once. Sequencing input: PBMCs or T cells enriched from blood (not recorded which). The receptor set was obtained from a man aged 30 to 39 who had recovered from COVID-19.

This clone was seen a single time. This chain links TRBV6-2 or TRBV6-3 with TRBJ1-6; weak D call: TRBD1 (6 bases). The length of the CDR3 is 16 residues. V was shortened by 2 bases and J by 4 bases, with 12 bases between the two germline ends. Germline assignment: CDR1 MNHEY and CDR2 SVGEGT. This CDR3 reads CASSYRTARYNSPLHF. CDR3 nucleotide sequence: TGTGCCAGCAGTTACCGGACAGCTCGATATAATTCACCCCTCCACTTT.

CDR3 sequence (DNA): TGTGCCAGCACCGATCCGGGACTAGCGGGTGTAACCGGGGAGCTGTTTTTT. As protein: CASTDPGLAGVTGELFF. The rearrangement uses TRBV7-9 and TRBJ2-2; 12 bases are shared with TRBD2. Germline CDR1 and CDR2: SEHNR and FQNEAQ (reference sequence). The CDR3 spans 17 residues. V lost 7 bases, J lost 5 bases, and 11 bases stayed unmatched.

The chain joins TRBV2 to TRBJ2-7, with 11 nucleotides matching TRBD2. This CDR3 spans 14 amino acids. V shed 5 bases and J 3 bases; nucleotides not matched to a gene: 3. CDR1 and CDR2 from the germline V gene are SNHLY and FYNNEI. The CDR3 DNA reads TGTGCCAGCAGTAGGGGACTAGCGGTCTACGAGCAGTACTTC. Translated: CASSRGLAVYEQYF. The full variable domain, its missing parts supplied by reference TRBV2 and TRBJ2-7, is EPEVTQTPSHQVTQMGQEVILRCVPISNHLYFYWYRQILGQKVEFLVSFYNNEISEKSEIFDDQFSVERPDGSNFTLKIRSTKLEDSAMYFCASSRGLAVYEQYFGPGTRLTVT.

The rearrangement uses TRBV6-2 or TRBV6-3 and TRBJ1-5; TRBD1 agrees at 11 bases. In germline, CDR1 is MNHEY, CDR2 SVGEGT. V lost 2 bases and J lost 2; bases outside the gene matches: 8. CDR3 length: 18 residues. The CDR3: CASSYPVDRGLGNQPQHF. CDR3 DNA: TGTGCCAGCAGTTACCCCGTGGACAGGGGGCTCGGCAATCAGCCCCAGCATTTT.

The V and J genes are TRBV4-1 and TRBJ2-2; 8 bases agree with TRBD1. With V trimmed by 2 bases and J by 2 bases, 4 bases remained unmatched. The CDR3 is made up of 16 amino acids. Germline CDR1 MGHRA, CDR2 YSYEKL. The CDR3 sequence: CASSQSDRGNTGELFF. The CDR3 coding sequence is TGCGCCAGCAGCCAATCCGACAGGGGAAACACCGGGGAGCTGTTTTTT.

The chain has TRBV19 and TRBJ2-2; 10 nucleotides agree with TRBD2. Germline assignment: CDR1 LNHDA and CDR2 SQIVND (reference sequence). The junction had 11 bases not matched to a gene; V was cut back by 7 bases and J by 6 bases. The CDR3 length is 16 residues. The CDR3 sequence: CASITPGLASAGELFF. DNA of the CDR3: TGTGCCAGTATTACCCCGGGACTAGCGTCTGCCGGGGAGCTGTTTTTT.

In its sample, this clone was seen once. V and J are TRBV28 and TRBJ1-2, with TRBD1 matching 9 bases. With V trimmed by 5 bases and J by 4 bases, 5 bases remained unmatched. Germline values: CDR1 MDHEN, CDR2 SYDVKM. The CDR3 covers 14 residues. CDR3 sequence reads: CASSLSTGGYGYTF. In DNA, the CDR3 is TGTGCCAGCAGTCTTTCGACAGGGGGCTATGGCTACACCTTC.

The chain carries TRBV6-5 and TRBJ2-1, with D perhaps matching TRBD2 (5 bases). This CDR3 contains 14 residues. V was pared by 6 bases and J by 3 bases, with 12 bases between. Looked up from germline, CDR1 is MNHEY and CDR2 is SVGAGI. The CDR3 spells CASRGKGDYNEQFF. The DNA for the CDR3 is TGTGCCAGCAGGGGCAAGGGAGACTACAATGAGCAGTTCTTC.

The CDR3 sequence: CAIKDRNNEQFF. CDR3 DNA: TGTGCCATCAAAGACAGGAACAATGAGCAGTTCTTC. The gene calls are TRBV10-3 and TRBJ2-1; maybe TRBD1 (6 bases). V lost 7 bases, J lost 5 bases, and 9 bases lay in between. CDR3 length: 12 amino acids. Per the germline V gene, CDR1 is ENHRY and CDR2 is SYGVKD.

This clone was found a few times. The V gene is TRBV10-3, the J gene TRBJ2-2, with D possibly TRBD2 on 5 matching bases. Trimming removed 2 bases from V and 3 bases from J, with 10 bases in between. Germline assignment: CDR1 ENHRY and CDR2 SYGVKD. This CDR3 comprises 15 residues. Written as DNA, the CDR3 is TGTGCCATCAGTGAGGAGGGTATCGACACCGGGGAGCTGTTTTTT. Amino acids: CAISEEGIDTGELFF.

The V call is TRBV5-5, the J call TRBJ2-1, with 8 bases aligning to TRBD1. The V segment lost 0 bases and the J segment 7 bases; nucleotides outside the gene matches: 6. Germline CDR1 SGHKS, CDR2 YYEKEE (reference sequence). This CDR3 is 15 amino acids long. The CDR3 loop is CASSLETGVSNEQFF. In DNA form, the CDR3 reads TGTGCCAGCAGCTTGGAGACAGGGGTATCGAATGAGCAGTTCTTC.

The rearrangement links TRBV10-3 to TRBJ2-3; TRBD2 matches at 12 bases. This CDR3 is 17 amino acids long. Per the germline V gene, CDR1 is ENHRY and CDR2 is SYGVKD. V lost 7 bases and J lost 0; bases outside the gene matches: 8. CDR3 in DNA: TGTGCCATCACCGACGGACTAGCGGGACCTAGCACAGATACGCAGTATTTT. This gives the protein CAITDGLAGPSTDTQYF.

V and J are TRBV15 and TRBJ2-1; maybe TRBD1 (6 bases). Germline loops: CDR1 LNHNV, CDR2 YYDKDF (reference sequence). V dropped 2 bases and J dropped 2 bases, with 13 bases sitting between them. This CDR3 comprises 16 residues. The CDR3 spells CATSRMGDRPYNEQFF. The CDR3 DNA is TGTGCCACCAGCAGAATGGGCGACAGGCCCTACAATGAGCAGTTCTTC.

V is TRBV7-2 and J is TRBJ1-2; TRBD1 might be the D (5 bases). Trimming took 1 base from V and 6 from J, leaving 9 bases between them. Germline values: CDR1 SGHTA, CDR2 FQGNSA. CDR3 length equals 13 residues. The CDR3: CASSLGGVNGYTF. CDR3 nucleotide sequence: TGTGCCAGCAGCTTAGGGGGGGTGAATGGCTACACCTTC.

The rearrangement joins TRBV7-6 to TRBJ1-3; D possibly corresponds to TRBD1 (5 bases). There are 19 residues in the CDR3. V was shortened by 0 bases and J by 0 bases, with 18 bases between the two germline ends. Germline CDR1 and CDR2: SGHVS and FNYEAQ. The CDR3 DNA reads as TGTGCCAGCAGCTTAGCCGGTGGGGGGGTCCCTCTCTCTGGAAACACCATATATTTT. Protein product: CASSLAGGGVPLSGNTIYF.

The genes are TRBV2 and TRBJ1-2; the match to TRBD1 covers 7 bases. The junction had 11 bases not matched to a gene; V was cut back by 7 bases and J by 6 bases. This CDR3 spans 14 amino acids. Per germline, CDR1 SNHLY and CDR2 FYNNEI. The CDR3 loop reads CASTPLGQANGYTF. The CDR3 DNA follows: TGTGCCAGCACCCCTCTCGGACAGGCAAATGGCTACACCTTC.

This chain uses TRBV14 with TRBJ2-1; no definite D call. The CDR3 is 14 residues long. Germline lookup yields CDR1 SGHDN and CDR2 FVKESK. Trimming took 1 base from V and 6 from J, leaving 10 bases between them. CDR3 coding DNA: TGTGCCAGCAGCCAAGTGCTAACCCTCAATGAGCAGTTCTTC. It encodes CASSQVLTLNEQFF.

CDR3 in DNA: TGTGCCAGCAGCTTAGCGCGTATGCTTGACAGGAGAACTACCGGGGAGCTGTTTTTT. Its translation: CASSLARMLDRRTTGELFF. This chain uses TRBV7-6 with TRBJ2-2, with D tentatively TRBD1 (6 bases). This CDR3 comprises 19 residues. CDR1 and CDR2 (germline): SGHVS, FNYEAQ. Trimming took 0 bases from V and 5 from J, leaving 22 bases between them.

The chain couples TRBV7-9 to TRBJ1-2; possible D gene TRBD1, 6 bases. V was cut by 5 bases and J by 2 bases, with 9 bases left in between. Germline V lookup: CDR1 SEHNR, CDR2 FQNEAQ (reference sequence). The CDR3 contains 13 residues. This chain's CDR3 is CASSEDRNYGYTF. The CDR3 DNA reads as TGTGCCAGCAGCGAAGACAGGAACTATGGCTACACCTTC. Full variable domain (rest looked up from reference TRBV7-9 and TRBJ1-2): DTGVSQNPRHKITKRGQNVTFRCDPISEHNRLYWYRQTLGQGPEFLTYFQNEAQLEKSRLLSDRFSAERPKGSFSTLEIQRTEQGDSAMYLCASSEDRNYGYTFGSGTRLTVV.

The gene calls are TRBV11-2 and TRBJ2-3; 8 nucleotides match TRBD2. Trimming removed 1 base from V and 5 bases from J; junction bases left unmatched: 14. CDR1 is SGHAT, CDR2 FQNNGV, per germline. This CDR3 region has 18 residues. The DNA of the CDR3 is TGTGCCAGCAGCTTAGCCGCCGGAAGAGCGGGAGAAATAGATACGCAGTATTTT. Translation gives CASSLAAGRAGEIDTQYF.

DNA for the CDR3: TGTGCCAGCAGCCCAACCCCTGGACAGGGGGGCGGGTATGGCTACACCTTC. Translation: CASSPTPGQGGGYGYTF. V and J are TRBV7-9 and TRBJ1-2, with TRBD1 matching over 10 bases. CDR3 size: 17 residues. Germline CDR1 reads SEHNR; CDR2 reads FQNEAQ (reference sequence). The J segment lost 5 bases and the V segment lost 5 bases, leaving 14 bases of the junction unmatched.

The chain uses TRBV30 and TRBJ2-6; D gene ambiguous. Per germline, CDR1 GTSNPN and CDR2 SVGIG (reference sequence). Trimming shortened V by 3 bases and J by 0 bases, and 6 bases separated the two germline ends. The CDR3 is 14 amino acids. CDR3 amino acids: CAWRSISGANVLTF. DNA for the CDR3: TGTGCCTGGAGAAGCATCTCTGGGGCCAACGTCCTGACTTTC.